Listed here are 8 T cell receptor beta chains from one sample, sequenced in a study of T cells after yellow fever vaccination. TCRdb reprocessed the 5' RACE reads with MiXCR, giving one entry per CDR3 protein. The data show 96,000 or so distinct CDR3 sequences, approximately 9% seen once. This specimen consisted of CD8+ T cells not binding an NS4B(214-222) dextramer, sorted from PBMCs, obtained approximately 15 days after the first yellow fever vaccination. The receptors derive from a young man who received the YFV17D yellow fever vaccine.

This clonotype was observed a few times. The chain joins TRBV10-1 to TRBJ2-1; 7 bases are a match to TRBD1. Germline V lookup: CDR1 WNHNN, CDR2 SYGVQD (reference sequence). J lost 0 bases, V lost 9 bases, and 11 bases had no gene match. This CDR3 spans 16 amino acids. The CDR3 DNA reads as TGCGCCAGAGGGAGTCCACAGGGGTGCTCCTACAATGAGCAGTTCTTC. It is translated as CARGSPQGCSYNEQFF.

The V call is TRBV12-3 or TRBV12-4, the J call TRBJ2-3; the D is unclear. V was pared by 1 base and J by 2 bases, with 10 bases between. The CDR3 has 15 residues. The DNA for the CDR3 is TGTGCCAGCAGTTTAGTTGTCGGCCCCACAGATACGCAGTATTTT. Translating it yields CASSLVVGPTDTQYF.

Details on this clonotype: This may arise from a read error, as a much more abundant clone is one base away. The CDR3 sequence: CSASSGRWEQYF. DNA for the CDR3: TGCAGCGCATCGAGTGGGAGATGGGAGCAGTACTTC. The V call is TRBV29-1, the J call TRBJ2-7, with D possibly being TRBD2 (5 bases). This CDR3 region has 12 residues. The germline V gene encodes CDR1 SQVTM and CDR2 ANQGSEA. Trimming cost V 7 bases and J 7 bases, with 17 bases left between them.

This chain uses TRBV6-1 with TRBJ2-7, with 7 positions matching TRBD2. Germline V gene sequence: CDR1 MNHNS, CDR2 SASEGT. CDR3 length equals 12 residues. The V and J ends lost 2 bases and 7 bases, in that order; junction bases with no gene match: 2. CDR3 nucleotide sequence: TGTGCCAGCAGTGAATGGGGGGGGGAGCAGTACGTC. This gives the protein CASSEWGGEQYV.

This clonotype has just a few counts. V is TRBV5-1 and J is TRBJ1-1, with 10 positions matching TRBD1. After removal of 3 bases from V and 3 bases from J, the junction contained 2 bases not matched to a gene. Germline-derived CDR1 and CDR2 are SGHRS and YFSETQ. CDR3 length: 14 amino acids. In DNA form, the CDR3 reads TGCGCCAGCAGCTGGGGACAGGGGTACACTGAAGCTTTCTTT. Amino acids: CASSWGQGYTEAFF.

This rearrangement joins TRBV19 to TRBJ2-1; 7 positions match TRBD2. CDR3 size: 16 residues. Germline V gene data show CDR1 as LNHDA and CDR2 as SQIVND (reference sequence). With V trimmed by 3 bases and J by 0 bases, 5 bases remained unmatched. Here the CDR3 reads CASSIGGGDSYNEQFF. In DNA form, the CDR3 reads TGTGCCAGTAGTATCGGCGGGGGAGACTCCTACAATGAGCAGTTCTTC.

The V and J genes are TRBV6-2 or TRBV6-3 and TRBJ1-5, with a possible D match to TRBD1 (6 bases). Germline CDR1 reads MNHEY; CDR2 reads SVGEGT. Trimming pared 6 bases from V and 5 bases from J, leaving 14 bases between. The CDR3 is made up of 14 amino acids. The CDR3, as DNA: TGTGCCAGCAGACAACAGGGTACGGATCAGCCCCAGCATTTT. Translation gives CASRQQGTDQPQHF.

This clonotype was observed many times. The J gene is TRBJ2-7, the V gene TRBV12-3 or TRBV12-4; no definite D call. The V and J ends lost 3 bases and 3 bases respectively, with 9 bases between them. The CDR3 consists of 13 residues. CDR3 protein: CASSFFGGYEQYF. The CDR3 DNA follows: TGTGCCAGCAGTTTCTTTGGCGGCTACGAGCAGTACTTC.